One and the same sample provided the 17 T cell receptor beta chains below, sequenced in a study of blood T cell repertoires in COVID-19. The repertoire was sequenced with immunoSEQ multiplex PCR; TCRdb's copy has only in-frame clones and lacks some. The sample lists some 190,000 clones, about four fifths occurring once. Sequenced material: peripheral blood. The origin of the receptors is a woman aged 40 to 50 with COVID-19, enrolled during active disease.

The chain combines TRBV11-2 with TRBJ1-2, with 10 bases identical to TRBD1. Trimming at V came to 1 base and at J to 1 base, leaving 6 bases not matched to a gene. The CDR3 is 17 amino acids. Germline V gene data show CDR1 as SGHAT and CDR2 as FQNNGV. The CDR3 is CASSLAWDRGSNYGYTF. DNA of the CDR3: TGTGCCAGCAGCTTAGCATGGGACAGGGGTAGTAACTATGGCTACACCTTC.

V is TRBV11-2 and J is TRBJ2-7, with D possibly matching TRBD1 (6 bases). The CDR3 runs 15 residues. Trimming took 4 bases from V and 2 from J, leaving 15 bases between them. Germline lookup yields CDR1 SGHAT and CDR2 FQNNGV. The CDR3 sequence is CASSYRRGQPYEQYV. The DNA of the CDR3 is TGTGCCAGCAGCTACAGACGGGGACAACCCTACGAGCAGTACGTC.

The chain carries TRBV6-5 and TRBJ1-2; TRBD1 might be the D (6 bases). The V and J ends lost 6 bases and 5 bases respectively, with 13 bases between them. The CDR3 extends over 13 amino acids. Germline assignment: CDR1 MNHEY and CDR2 SVGAGI. The CDR3 coding sequence is TGTGCCAGCAGGGAGACAGGACTTTATGGCTACACCTTC. It translates to CASRETGLYGYTF.

The chain joins TRBV2 to TRBJ2-7; TRBD1 agrees at 8 bases. J gave up 6 bases and V 4 bases, and 5 bases lay outside the gene matches. The CDR3 spans 13 residues. From germline, CDR1 is SNHLY and CDR2 FYNNEI. CDR3 loop: CASSGQGATEQYF. The CDR3 nucleotides are TGTGCCAGCAGTGGGCAGGGGGCCACCGAGCAGTACTTC.

The chain joins TRBV5-5 to TRBJ1-1, with 7 bases lining up with TRBD1. The CDR3 consists of 16 residues. The germline gives CDR1 SGHKS, CDR2 YYEKEE (reference sequence). Unmatched junction bases numbered 14, after V lost 4 bases and J lost 5 bases. The CDR3 spells CASSNGRPGGKTEAFF. In nucleotides, the CDR3 is TGTGCCAGCAGCAACGGACGACCAGGGGGTAAGACTGAAGCTTTCTTT.

V usage is TRBV7-6 and J usage is TRBJ2-1, with 8 bases fitting TRBD2. This CDR3 is 15 amino acids long. From germline, CDR1 is SGHVS and CDR2 FNYEAQ. Germline trimming cut 3 bases from V and 7 bases from J; bases unmatched to any gene: 8. The CDR3 DNA sequence: TGTGCCAGCAGCTTCCCCTCTGGGACTAGTAATGAGCAGTTCTTC. Encoded protein: CASSFPSGTSNEQFF.

The V and J genes are TRBV4-1 and TRBJ1-1; D ambiguous. The CDR3 has 15 residues. The germline V gene has CDR1 MGHRA and CDR2 YSYEKL. The V and J ends lost 0 bases and 1 base respectively, with 9 bases between them. The CDR3 DNA follows: TGCGCCAGCAGCCAAGATCAGATATGGAACACTGAAGCTTTCTTT. This translates into CASSQDQIWNTEAFF.

This clone was counted once. This chain connects TRBV7-2 to TRBJ2-3; perhaps TRBD2 as D (6 bases). In germline, CDR1 is SGHTA, CDR2 FQGNSA. Trimming stripped 8 bases from V and 5 bases from J, with 14 bases between. CDR3 size: 13 residues. In nucleotides, the CDR3 is TGTGCCAGCTCTTCGGAGGGGATAGATACGCAGTATTTT. As protein: CASSSEGIDTQYF.

The chain couples TRBV2 to TRBJ2-7; a possible D gene is TRBD2 (6 bases). The CDR3 length is 17 residues. Germline V lookup: CDR1 SNHLY, CDR2 FYNNEI. Trimming removed 2 bases from V and 2 bases from J, with 19 bases in between. The CDR3 nucleotides read TGTGCCAGCAGTGAATTGGTTGTTTCTGGCGGGGCCTACGAGCAGTACTTC. It codes for CASSELVVSGGAYEQYF.

The chain has TRBV5-1 and TRBJ2-1; tentatively, D is TRBD1 (6 bases). The V end was cut by 4 bases, the J end by 9 bases, with 17 bases between. Germline lookup yields CDR1 SGHRS and CDR2 YFSETQ. CDR3 length: 14 amino acids. CDR3 sequence (DNA): TGCGCCAGCAGCGTCCAGGGGAGTCCGGGTGAGCAGTTCTTC. It translates to CASSVQGSPGEQFF.

The genes are TRBV19 and TRBJ1-4; D gene unclear. Trimming stripped 4 bases from V and 0 bases from J, with 6 bases between. The V gene's germline CDR1 is LNHDA and CDR2 SQIVND (reference sequence). The CDR3 extends over 14 amino acids. This chain's CDR3 is CASSRAATNEKLFF. DNA for the CDR3: TGTGCCAGTAGTAGGGCAGCAACTAATGAAAAACTGTTTTTT.

This chain connects TRBV7-8 to TRBJ1-1; D is unresolved. This CDR3 comprises 14 residues. V lost 2 bases, J lost 2 bases, and 9 bases lay in between. CDR1 and CDR2 from the germline V gene are SGHVS and FQNEAQ. The CDR3 loop is CASSLTHTNTEAFF. The DNA for the CDR3 is TGTGCCAGCAGCTTAACCCACACCAACACTGAAGCTTTCTTT.

The chain joins TRBV14 to TRBJ2-1; D unclear. The CDR3 totals 13 residues. Germline CDR1 is SGHDN and CDR2 is FVKESK. V lost 3 bases and J lost 6, with 9 bases in between. The CDR3, as DNA: TGTGCCAGCAGCCAGTATGGGCCCAATGAGCAGTTCTTC. Residues: CASSQYGPNEQFF. The variable domain in full, completed from reference TRBV14 and TRBJ2-1, reads EAGVTQFPSHSVIEKGQTVTLRCDPISGHDNLYWYRRVMGKEIKFLLHFVKESKQDESGMPNNRFLAERTGGTYSTLKVQPAELEDSGVYFCASSQYGPNEQFFGPGTRLTVL.

This chain connects TRBV7-9 to TRBJ2-5, with 8 positions matching TRBD1. Germline V gene data show CDR1 as SEHNR and CDR2 as FQNEAQ (reference sequence). The CDR3 extends over 15 amino acids. Trimming removed 7 bases from V and 2 bases from J; junction bases left unmatched: 9. CDR3: CASTQGAGGQETQYF. The CDR3 nucleotides are TGTGCCAGCACCCAGGGGGCAGGGGGTCAAGAGACCCAGTACTTC.

In its sample, this clone was seen many times. The gene calls are TRBV5-1 and TRBJ1-1; 8 bases fit TRBD1. The CDR3 runs 13 residues. Germline trimming cut 4 bases from V and 3 bases from J; bases unmatched to any gene: 2. Per germline, CDR1 SGHRS and CDR2 YFSETQ. The CDR3: CASSTDRDTEAFF. The CDR3 DNA sequence: TGCGCCAGCAGCACGGACAGGGACACTGAAGCTTTCTTT.

The chain combines TRBV6-6 with TRBJ2-5; 7 positions agree with TRBD1. With V trimmed by 5 bases and J by 2 bases, 8 bases remained unmatched. This CDR3 contains 15 residues. The V gene's germline CDR1 is MNHNY and CDR2 SVGAGI (reference sequence). The CDR3 reads CASSRQGTSQETQYF. In DNA form, the CDR3 reads TGTGCCAGCAGTAGACAGGGAACCAGTCAAGAGACCCAGTACTTC.

The table lists this clone with a count of one. The V gene is TRBV6-2 or TRBV6-3, the J gene TRBJ1-5; D unclear. The CDR3 length is 13 residues. CDR1 and CDR2 (germline): MNHEY, SVGEGT. The V end lost 0 bases, the J end lost 7 bases, and 7 bases lay between the germline ends. The DNA for the CDR3 is TGTGCCAGCAGTTACTCGCCGGGGCAGCCCCAGCATTTT. Its translation is CASSYSPGQPQHF.